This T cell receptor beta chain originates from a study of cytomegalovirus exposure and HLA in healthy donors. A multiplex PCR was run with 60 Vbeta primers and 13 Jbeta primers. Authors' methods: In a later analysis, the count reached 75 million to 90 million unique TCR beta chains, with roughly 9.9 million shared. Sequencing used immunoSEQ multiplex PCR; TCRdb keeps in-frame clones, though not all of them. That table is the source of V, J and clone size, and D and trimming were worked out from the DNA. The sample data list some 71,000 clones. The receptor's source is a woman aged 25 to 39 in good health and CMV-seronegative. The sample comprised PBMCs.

CDR3 in amino acids: CASSLSVFSVAYEQYF. The CDR3 DNA follows: TGTGCCAGCAGTTTATCGGTATTCAGCGTCGCCTACGAGCAGTACTTC. The chain joins TRBV27 to TRBJ2-7; no clear D gene. The CDR3 has 16 residues. Trimming pared 0 bases from V and 2 bases from J, leaving 14 bases between. Per the germline V gene, CDR1 is MNHEY and CDR2 is SMNVEV (reference sequence).